This T cell receptor beta chain was found in a study of T cell repertoires in cytomegalovirus infection. Study summary: Public TCR beta signature analysis indicated the presence of both CMV infection and matching HLA type. Study-wide findings and caveats: CMV-specific TCR beta clonotypes restricted by HLA-C dominated the ex vivo response.

Using its own MiXCR run on the reads, TCRdb lists one record per CDR3 protein. Found here are about 530,000 distinct CDR3 sequences, about 26% of them singletons; the top ten hold about 12%. The CDR3 is made up of 15 amino acids. Per the germline V gene, CDR1 is MNHNS and CDR2 is SASEGT. V lost 8 bases, J lost 7 bases, and 21 bases lay in between. This clonotype was seen a few times. Its specificity is unknown. This sequence originates from a human donor in good health (CMV status not recorded). Some clones in this sample may be carry-over from other donors' samples. What was sequenced was PBMCs. The genes are TRBV6-1 and TRBJ1-5; a weak D match, TRBD1 (6 bases). The CDR3 bases are TGTGCCAGCCGGGACATCTCACAGGGTTACCAGCCCCAGCATTTT. Its protein product is CASRDISQGYQPQHF.